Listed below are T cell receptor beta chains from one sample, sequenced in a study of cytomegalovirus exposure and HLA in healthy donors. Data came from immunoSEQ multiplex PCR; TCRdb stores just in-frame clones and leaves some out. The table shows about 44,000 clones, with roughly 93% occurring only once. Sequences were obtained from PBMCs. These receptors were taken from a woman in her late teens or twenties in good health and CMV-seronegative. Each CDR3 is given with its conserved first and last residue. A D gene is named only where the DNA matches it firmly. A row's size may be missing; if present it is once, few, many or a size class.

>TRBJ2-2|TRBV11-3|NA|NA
TGTGCCAGCAGCTTGACAGGGGAGCTGTTTTTT
CASSLTGELFF
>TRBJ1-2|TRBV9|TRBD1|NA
TGTGCCAGCAGCTACGACAGGGGGCTAGGTGGCTACACCTTC
CASSYDRGLGGYTF
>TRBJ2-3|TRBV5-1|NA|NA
TGCGCCAGCAGCCTACAGGGTAGCACAGATACGCAGTATTTT
CASSLQGSTDTQYF
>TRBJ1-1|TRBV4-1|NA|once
TGCGCCAGCAGCCGACAGACGAACACTGAAGCTTTCTTT
CASSRQTNTEAFF
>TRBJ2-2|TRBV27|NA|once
TGTGCCAGCAACTCGGAGGGGCAAACCGGGGAGCTGTTTTTT
CASNSEGQTGELFF
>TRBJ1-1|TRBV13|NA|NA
TGTGCCAGCAGCCGTCAGGGTAACACTGAAGCTTTCTTT
CASSRQGNTEAFF
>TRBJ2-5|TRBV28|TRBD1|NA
TGTGCCAGCAGTAAACAGGGGGCGAGGAGAGAGACCCAGTACTTC
CASSKQGARRETQYF
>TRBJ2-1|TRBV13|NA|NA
TGTGCCAGCAGCTTGCGCGGGGAAAGCTCCTACAATGAGCAGTTCTTC
CASSLRGESSYNEQFF
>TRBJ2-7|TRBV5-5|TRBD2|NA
TGTGCCAGCAGCCTAAGCGGGATTGAGCAGTACTTC
CASSLSGIEQYF
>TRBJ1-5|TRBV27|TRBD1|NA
TGTGCCAGCAGCCGACTGGGGACAGAGGTCCATCAGCCCCAGCATTTT
CASSRLGTEVHQPQHF
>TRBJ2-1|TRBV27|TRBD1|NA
TGTGCCAGCAGTTTATACAGGGGGAGCTCCTACAATGAGCAGTTCTTC
CASSLYRGSSYNEQFF
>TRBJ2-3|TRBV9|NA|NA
TGTGCCAGCAGCGTAGCTGCTAGCGAAGATAGCACAGATACGCAGTATTTT
CASSVAASEDSTDTQYF
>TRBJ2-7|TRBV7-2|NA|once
TGTGCCAGCAGCCAAGACTATGTCTACGAGCAGTACTTC
CASSQDYVYEQYF
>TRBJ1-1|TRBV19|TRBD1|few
TGTGCCAGTAGTCTCCAGGGGGGCACTGAAGCTTTCTTT
CASSLQGGTEAFF
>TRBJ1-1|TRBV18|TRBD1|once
TGTGCCAGTCTTCCGGGACAGGCGAACACTGAAGCTTTCTTT
CASLPGQANTEAFF
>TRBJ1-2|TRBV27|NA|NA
TGTGCCAGCGGTAGCCCCGGATATGGCTACACCTTC
CASGSPGYGYTF
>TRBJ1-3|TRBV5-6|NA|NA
TGTGCCAGCAGAAGTCAGGGATCTGGAAACACCATATATTTT
CASRSQGSGNTIYF
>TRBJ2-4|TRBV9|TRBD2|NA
TGTGCCAGCTCGGAGTCGGGGTCGGGAGGGAACATTCAGTACTTC
CASSESGSGGNIQYF
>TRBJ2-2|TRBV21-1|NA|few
TGTGCCAGCAGCAAAATCGACAGGGGGTCGGCCGGGGAGCTGTTTTTT
CASSKIDRGSAGELFF
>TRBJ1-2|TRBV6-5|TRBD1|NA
TGTGCCAGCAGTATGGGACAGGACGGTGGCTACACCTTC
CASSMGQDGGYTF
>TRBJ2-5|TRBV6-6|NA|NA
TGTGCCAGCAGTTACTCGAATGCGAATTATCAAGAGACCCAGTACTTC
CASSYSNANYQETQYF
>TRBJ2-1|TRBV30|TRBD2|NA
TGTGCCTGCAGGGGACTAGCAGACTACAATGAGCAGTTCTTC
CACRGLADYNEQFF
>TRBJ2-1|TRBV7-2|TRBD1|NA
TGTGCCAGCAGCCAGGACCGGGACAGATACAATGAGCAGTTCTTC
CASSQDRDRYNEQFF
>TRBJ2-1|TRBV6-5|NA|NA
TGTGCCAGCAGTTACCCCGCTGGCTCGCCACGAAATGAGCAGTTCTTC
CASSYPAGSPRNEQFF